This TCR beta chain appears in the sequencing data of a study of blood T cells in healthy people across ages. Study-level results: Per million T cells, TCR beta diversity dropped roughly linearly as age increased.

On this clonotype itself: Its antigen is undetermined.

Next came a second PCR, run for about 7 to 12 cycles, which used a sample-barcoded 5' primer along with a J-beta primer mix. From each sample, at least 3 million paired-end reads containing CDR3 were obtained. TCRdb used MiXCR to reprocess the 5' RACE reads, holding one entry per CDR3 protein. There are hundreds of thousands of distinct CDR3 sequences in the sample; roughly 21% occur only once, and more than 3% lies in the top ten. This clonotype was obtained from a man in his 70s in good health. Sequencing input: blood.

CDR3 protein: CSVEVAGMGETQYF. In nucleotides, the CDR3 is TGCAGCGTTGAAGTAGCGGGAATGGGAGAGACCCAGTACTTC. The chain carries TRBV29-1 and TRBJ2-5, with 8 positions matching TRBD2. The V segment lost 1 base and the J segment 4 bases; nucleotides outside the gene matches: 5. The CDR3 is 14 residues long. Germline assignment: CDR1 SQVTM and CDR2 ANQGSEA.